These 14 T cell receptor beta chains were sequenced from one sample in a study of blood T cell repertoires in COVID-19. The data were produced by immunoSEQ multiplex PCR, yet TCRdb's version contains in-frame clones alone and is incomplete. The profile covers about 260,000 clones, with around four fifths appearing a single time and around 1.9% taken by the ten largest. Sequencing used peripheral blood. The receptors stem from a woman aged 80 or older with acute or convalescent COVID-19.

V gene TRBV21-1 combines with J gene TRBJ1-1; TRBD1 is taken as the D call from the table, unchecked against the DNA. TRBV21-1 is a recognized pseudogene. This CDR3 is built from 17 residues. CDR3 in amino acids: CASSKAGQGRCGTEAFF. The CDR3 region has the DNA TGTGCCAGCAGCAAAGCAGGGCAGGGCAGGTGCGGCACTGAAGCTTTCTTT.

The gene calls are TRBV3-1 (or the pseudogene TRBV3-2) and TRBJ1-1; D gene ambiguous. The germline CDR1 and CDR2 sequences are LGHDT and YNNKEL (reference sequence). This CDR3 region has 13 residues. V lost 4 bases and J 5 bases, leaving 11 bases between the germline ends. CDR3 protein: CASSRGGKTEAFF. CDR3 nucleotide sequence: TGTGCCAGCAGCCGAGGCGGGAAGACTGAAGCTTTCTTT.

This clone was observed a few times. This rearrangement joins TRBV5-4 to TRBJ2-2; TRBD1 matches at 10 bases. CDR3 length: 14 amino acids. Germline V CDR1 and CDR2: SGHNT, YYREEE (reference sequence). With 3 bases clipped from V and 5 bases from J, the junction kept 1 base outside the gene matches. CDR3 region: CASSSGQGTGELFF. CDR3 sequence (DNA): TGTGCCAGCAGCTCGGGACAGGGGACCGGGGAGCTGTTTTTT.

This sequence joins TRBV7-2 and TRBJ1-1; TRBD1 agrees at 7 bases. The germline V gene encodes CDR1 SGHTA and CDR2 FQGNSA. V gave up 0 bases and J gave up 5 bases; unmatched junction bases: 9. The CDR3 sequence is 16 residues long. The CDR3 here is CASSLATGAGGTEAFF. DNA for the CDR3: TGTGCCAGCAGCTTAGCTACAGGGGCCGGAGGGACTGAAGCTTTCTTT. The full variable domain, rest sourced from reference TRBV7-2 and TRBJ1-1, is GAGVSQSPSNKVTEKGKDVELRCDPISGHTALYWYRQSLGQGLEFLIYFQGNSAPDKSGLPSDRFSAERTGGSVSTLTIQRTQQEDSAVYLCASSLATGAGGTEAFFGQGTRLTVV.

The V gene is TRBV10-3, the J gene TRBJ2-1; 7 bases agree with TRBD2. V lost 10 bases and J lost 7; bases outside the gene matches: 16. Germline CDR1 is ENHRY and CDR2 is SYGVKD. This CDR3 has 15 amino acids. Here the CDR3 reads CATRRGLPLRNEQFF. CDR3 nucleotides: TGTGCCACCCGCCGGGGACTACCCTTGAGAAATGAGCAGTTCTTC.

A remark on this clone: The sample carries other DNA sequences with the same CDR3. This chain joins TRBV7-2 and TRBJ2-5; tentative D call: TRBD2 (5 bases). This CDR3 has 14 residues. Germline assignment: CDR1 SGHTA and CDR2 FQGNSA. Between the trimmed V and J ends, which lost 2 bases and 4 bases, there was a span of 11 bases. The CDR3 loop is CASSLSGRGETQYF. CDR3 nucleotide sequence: TGTGCCAGCAGCTTAAGTGGGAGAGGAGAGACCCAGTACTTC.

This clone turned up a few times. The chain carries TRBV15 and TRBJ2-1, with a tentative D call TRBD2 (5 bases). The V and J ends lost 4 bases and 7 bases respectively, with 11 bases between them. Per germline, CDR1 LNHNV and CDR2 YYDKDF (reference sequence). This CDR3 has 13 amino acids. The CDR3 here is CATSTSPGNEQFF. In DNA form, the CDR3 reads TGTGCCACCAGCACTTCCCCGGGAAATGAGCAGTTCTTC. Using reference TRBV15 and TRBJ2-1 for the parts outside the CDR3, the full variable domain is DAMVIQNPRYQVTQFGKPVTLSCSQTLNHNVMYWYQQKSSQAPKLLFHYYDKDFNNEADTPDNFQSRRPNTSFCFLDIRSPGLGDTAMYLCATSTSPGNEQFFGPGTRLTVL.

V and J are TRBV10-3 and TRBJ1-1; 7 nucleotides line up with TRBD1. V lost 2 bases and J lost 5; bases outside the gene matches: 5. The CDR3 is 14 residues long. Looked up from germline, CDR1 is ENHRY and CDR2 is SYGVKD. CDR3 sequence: CAISELSTGTEAFF. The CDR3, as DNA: TGTGCCATCAGTGAGCTCTCGACAGGGACTGAAGCTTTCTTT.

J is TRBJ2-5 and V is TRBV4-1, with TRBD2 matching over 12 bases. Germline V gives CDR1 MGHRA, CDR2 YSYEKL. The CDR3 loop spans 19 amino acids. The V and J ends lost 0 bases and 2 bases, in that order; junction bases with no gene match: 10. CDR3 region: CASSQDRTSGAPGQETQYF. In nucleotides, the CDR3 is TGCGCCAGCAGCCAAGACAGGACTAGCGGGGCCCCGGGTCAAGAGACCCAGTACTTC.

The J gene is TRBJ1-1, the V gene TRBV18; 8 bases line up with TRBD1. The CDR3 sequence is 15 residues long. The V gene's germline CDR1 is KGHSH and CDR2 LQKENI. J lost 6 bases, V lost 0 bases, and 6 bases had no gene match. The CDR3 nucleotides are TGTGCCAGCTCACCACCTACAGGGGGTAGGGCTGAAGCTTTCTTT. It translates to CASSPPTGGRAEAFF.

CDR3 in DNA: TGTGCCAGCAGTAACCCGGGACTAGTAGGCCAAGAGACCCAGTACTTC. Its protein is CASSNPGLVGQETQYF. The rearrangement links TRBV6-2 or TRBV6-3 to TRBJ2-5; 8 nucleotides agree with TRBD2. Germline V gene lookup returns CDR1 MNHEY and CDR2 SVGEGT. The CDR3 length is 16 residues. The trim removed 5 bases at V and 1 base at J, leaving 9 bases unmatched.

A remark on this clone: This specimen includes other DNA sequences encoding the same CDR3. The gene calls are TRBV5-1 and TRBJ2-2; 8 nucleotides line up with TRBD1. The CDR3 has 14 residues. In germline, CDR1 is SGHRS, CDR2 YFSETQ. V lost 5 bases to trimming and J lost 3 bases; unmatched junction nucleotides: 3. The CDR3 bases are TGCGCCAGCAGTTCAGGGGGCCACACCGGGGAGCTGTTTTTT. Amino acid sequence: CASSSGGHTGELFF.

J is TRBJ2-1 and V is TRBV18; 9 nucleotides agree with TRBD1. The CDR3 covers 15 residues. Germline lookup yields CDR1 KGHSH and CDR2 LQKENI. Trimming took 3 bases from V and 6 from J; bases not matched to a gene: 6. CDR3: CASSPPGQGGNEQFF. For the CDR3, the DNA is TGTGCCAGCTCACCCCCGGGACAGGGCGGCAATGAGCAGTTCTTC.

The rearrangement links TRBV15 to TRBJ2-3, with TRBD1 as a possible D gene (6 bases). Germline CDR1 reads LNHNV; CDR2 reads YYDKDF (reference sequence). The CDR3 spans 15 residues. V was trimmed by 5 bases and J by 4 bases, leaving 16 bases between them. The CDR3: CATSPRKGVSDTQYF. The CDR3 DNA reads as TGTGCCACCAGCCCCCGAAAGGGGGTCTCAGATACGCAGTATTTT. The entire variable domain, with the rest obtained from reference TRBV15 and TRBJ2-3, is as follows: DAMVIQNPRYQVTQFGKPVTLSCSQTLNHNVMYWYQQKSSQAPKLLFHYYDKDFNNEADTPDNFQSRRPNTSFCFLDIRSPGLGDTAMYLCATSPRKGVSDTQYFGPGTRLTVL.